A single sample is the source of the 31 T cell receptor beta chains below, sequenced in a study of shared clonotypes between healthy human individuals. Profiling relied on immunoSEQ multiplex PCR, and the TCRdb table lists in-frame clones only, not all of them. The table lists approximately 2.5 million clones, around nine tenths of them singletons. Sequenced input: naive CD4+ T cells sorted from blood. Subset given: CD45RA+ positively selected. These receptors were taken from a man between 18 and 29 years old in good health.

CDR3 amino acids: CASNVRANYGYTF. In DNA, the CDR3 is TGTGCCAGCAACGTCAGGGCCAACTATGGCTACACCTTC. The V call is TRBV2, the J call TRBJ1-2, with D perhaps matching TRBD1 (5 bases). Trimming left V 7 bases short and J 2 bases short, with 11 bases between. Germline values: CDR1 SNHLY, CDR2 FYNNEI. This CDR3 contains 13 residues.

V usage is TRBV19 and J usage is TRBJ1-6; TRBD1 matches at 7 bases. The CDR3 is 15 amino acids. Looked up from germline, CDR1 is LNHDA and CDR2 is SQIVND (reference sequence). The junction had 3 bases not matched to a gene; V was cut back by 4 bases and J by 3 bases. As DNA, the CDR3 is TGTGCCAGTAGTACGCGACAGGGCTATAATTCACCCCTCCACTTT. It specifies CASSTRQGYNSPLHF.

As concerns this clone: The same CDR3 arises from other DNA sequences in this sample as well. The chain carries TRBV19 and TRBJ2-5; no reliable D call. CDR3 length equals 12 residues. Trimming pared 4 bases from V and 3 bases from J, leaving 6 bases between. Germline CDR1 reads LNHDA; CDR2 reads SQIVND (reference sequence). The CDR3 region is CASSSREETQYF. The DNA for the CDR3 is TGTGCCAGTAGTAGCAGAGAAGAGACCCAGTACTTC.

The chain recombines TRBV5-1 with TRBJ2-3, with 7 bases fitting TRBD2. Germline V lookup: CDR1 SGHRS, CDR2 YFSETQ. With V trimmed by 0 bases and J by 1 base, 8 bases remained unmatched. The CDR3 is 17 amino acids. CDR3 bases: TGCGCCAGCAGCTTGGCCGGCGACAGCGGGGGCACAGATACGCAGTATTTT. Translating it yields CASSLAGDSGGTDTQYF.

The gene calls are TRBV4-1 and TRBJ2-1; weak D call: TRBD2 (6 bases). V lost 1 base and J lost 1, with 11 bases in between. The CDR3 extends over 16 amino acids. Per germline, CDR1 MGHRA and CDR2 YSYEKL. CDR3 sequence: CASSQGLVRSYNEQFF. CDR3 in DNA: TGCGCCAGCAGCCAAGGACTAGTACGATCCTACAATGAGCAGTTCTTC.

The chain couples TRBV4-1 to TRBJ2-2; D may be TRBD1 (6 bases). The CDR3 is 15 amino acids. CDR1 is MGHRA and CDR2 is YSYEKL in the germline V gene. The ends were cut back, 0 bases at V and 7 bases at J, with 12 bases in the middle. The CDR3 DNA sequence: TGCGCCAGCAGCCAAGATGAGGGGGTGGGCGGGGAGCTGTTTTTT. Translated: CASSQDEGVGGELFF.

The chain carries TRBV9 and TRBJ2-7; 8 bases are a match to TRBD1. The CDR3 consists of 15 residues. V trimming: 0 bases; J trimming: 7 bases; junction bases outside the gene matches: 9. CDR1 and CDR2 from the germline V gene are SGDLS and YYNGEE. CDR3 amino acids: CASSVAAGGVGEQYF. In nucleotides, the CDR3 is TGTGCCAGCAGCGTAGCGGCAGGGGGCGTGGGGGAGCAGTACTTC.

The chain is built from TRBV5-1 and TRBJ2-5, with TRBD2 identical over 12 bases. CDR1 and CDR2 from the germline V gene are SGHRS and YFSETQ. The ends lost 2 bases at V and 2 bases at J; junction bases unmatched: 4. This CDR3 region has 16 residues. The CDR3 bases are TGCGCCAGCAGCTTTGGACTAGCGGGGAGACAAGAGACCCAGTACTTC. Its translation is CASSFGLAGRQETQYF.

The gene calls are TRBV30 and TRBJ1-1; D is undetermined. CDR1 is GTSNPN and CDR2 is SVGIG in the germline V gene (reference sequence). The V gene lost 0 bases and the J gene lost 0 bases, with 11 bases spanning the gap. This CDR3 spans 15 amino acids. The CDR3: CAWSVEAGLNTEAFF. For the CDR3, the DNA is TGTGCCTGGAGTGTAGAGGCAGGACTGAACACTGAAGCTTTCTTT.

The rearrangement uses TRBV18 and TRBJ1-3, with TRBD1 matching over 9 bases. Germline V CDR1 and CDR2: KGHSH, LQKENI. V shed 4 bases and J 1 base; nucleotides not matched to a gene: 2. The CDR3 covers 15 residues. The CDR3 protein is CASSHGTGSGNTIYF. For the CDR3, the DNA is TGTGCCAGCTCACACGGGACAGGGTCTGGAAACACCATATATTTT.

This sequence joins TRBV5-1 and TRBJ1-6; 9 bases map to TRBD1. Germline V gives CDR1 SGHRS, CDR2 YFSETQ. V lost 2 bases and J lost 10; bases outside the gene matches: 10. The CDR3 is made up of 16 amino acids. The DNA of the CDR3 is TGCGCCAGCAGCTTCGGCTTGGGACAGGGCGAATCACCCCTCCACTTT. Protein sequence: CASSFGLGQGESPLHF.

The rearrangement joins TRBV19 to TRBJ1-4, with TRBD1 matching over 10 bases. The CDR3 is 16 amino acids. CDR1 is LNHDA and CDR2 is SQIVND in the germline V gene (reference sequence). V trimming: 4 bases; J trimming: 7 bases; junction bases outside the gene matches: 9. This chain's CDR3 is CASSTTGTGVVEKLFF. CDR3 DNA: TGTGCCAGTAGTACCACCGGGACAGGGGTGGTTGAAAAACTGTTTTTT. Supplemented by reference TRBV19 and TRBJ1-4, the full variable domain reads DGGITQSPKYLFRKEGQNVTLSCEQNLNHDAMYWYRQDPGQGLRLIYYSQIVNDFQKGDIAEGYSVSREKKESFPLTVTSAQKNPTAFYLCASSTTGTGVVEKLFFGSGTQLSVL.

V is TRBV21-1 and J is TRBJ1-5. TRBV21-1 is a pseudogene segment. CDR3 length equals 18 residues. The CDR3 coding sequence is TGTGCCAGCAGCAACGCCAAGGTCTCTCAAAGAAGCAATCATCCCCAGCATTTT. It encodes CASSNAKVSQRSNHPQHF.

This clone was counted a single time. This chain links TRBV30 with TRBJ1-4; 9 bases are shared with TRBD1. Unmatched junction bases numbered 14, after V lost 3 bases and J lost 0 bases. This CDR3 contains 19 residues. Germline lookup yields CDR1 GTSNPN and CDR2 SVGIG (reference sequence). CDR3 DNA: TGTGCCTGGAGCCGAGGGAAGACAGGGGGGGGATCAACTAATGAAAAACTGTTTTTT. This codes for CAWSRGKTGGGSTNEKLFF.

The chain combines TRBV29-1 with TRBJ2-7; D is tentatively TRBD1 or TRBD2 (5 bases each). This CDR3 comprises 12 residues. Trimming removed 6 bases from V and 7 bases from J, with 16 bases in between. Germline CDR1 SQVTM, CDR2 ANQGSEA. Written as DNA, the CDR3 is TGCAGCGTCAGGAGACAGCCGGGAGAGCAGTACTTC. The encoded protein is CSVRRQPGEQYF.

The rearrangement links TRBV28 to TRBJ2-3, with 8 nucleotides matching TRBD2. The CDR3 is 15 residues long. J was trimmed by 4 bases and V by 0 bases; bases with no gene match: 3. Germline V gives CDR1 MDHEN, CDR2 SYDVKM. The CDR3 DNA is TGTGCCAGCAGTTTATGGCGGGGGGACCCAGATACGCAGTATTTT. As protein: CASSLWRGDPDTQYF.

This chain connects TRBV28 to TRBJ2-1, with TRBD2 matching over 8 bases. The trim removed 6 bases at V and 4 bases at J, leaving 8 bases unmatched. Germline assignment: CDR1 MDHEN and CDR2 SYDVKM. The CDR3 has 15 residues. CDR3 nucleotides: TGTGCCAGCAGAGGCGCCGGGGGGGCTTACAATGAGCAGTTCTTC. Amino acid sequence: CASRGAGGAYNEQFF.

The chain employs TRBV6-5 and TRBJ2-1; D may be TRBD1 or TRBD2 (5 bases each). The CDR3 runs 11 residues. Trimming removed 5 bases from V and 10 bases from J, with 9 bases in between. Germline CDR1 is MNHEY and CDR2 is SVGAGI. The CDR3 bases are TGTGCCAGCAGTCGGGGACGAGAGCAGTTCTTC. Residues: CASSRGREQFF.

The chain has TRBV7-2 and TRBJ2-5; 9 positions match TRBD1. The J call may be in error: the DNA end matches TRBJ2-7 better. The CDR3 contains 15 residues. The germline gives CDR1 SGHTA, CDR2 FQGNSA. The CDR3 loop is CASSLGDRVGNEQYF. The DNA of the CDR3 is TGTGCCAGCAGCTTAGGGGACAGGGTGGGCAACGAGCAGTACTTC.

The CDR3, as DNA: TGTGCCAGCTCACCGAAGACAGGGGAAAGCGAGCAGTACTTC. This codes for CASSPKTGESEQYF. The J gene is TRBJ2-7, the V gene TRBV18; TRBD1 aligns across 8 bases. The CDR3 contains 14 residues. V shed 3 bases, J shed 6 bases, and the junction held 7 bases outside the gene matches. CDR1 is KGHSH, CDR2 LQKENI, per germline.

The genes are TRBV30 and TRBJ2-2, with unresolved D. The V end was cut by 2 bases, the J end by 8 bases, with 9 bases between. Germline-derived CDR1 and CDR2 are GTSNPN and SVGIG (reference sequence). This CDR3 spans 12 amino acids. The CDR3 spells CAWSLPSGELFF. As DNA, the CDR3 is TGTGCCTGGAGTCTGCCGAGTGGGGAGCTGTTTTTT.

The V call is TRBV7-9, the J call TRBJ2-7, with 12 bases fitting TRBD2. In germline, CDR1 is SEHNR, CDR2 FQNEAQ (reference sequence). The CDR3 is 15 residues long. V dropped 5 bases and J dropped 7; count of bases not matched to a gene: 9. The CDR3 reads CASSPASGRVEEQYF. The DNA for the CDR3 is TGTGCCAGCAGCCCTGCTAGCGGGAGGGTAGAAGAGCAGTACTTC.

This clone is a singleton in its sample. This chain connects TRBV6-6 to TRBJ2-7; D is ambiguous. V gave up 4 bases and J gave up 6 bases, with 10 bases separating them. In germline, CDR1 is MNHNY, CDR2 SVGAGI (reference sequence). The CDR3 sequence is 12 residues long. DNA of the CDR3: TGTGCCAGCAGTTTATTATCGGGCGAGCAGTACTTC. This encodes CASSLLSGEQYF.

The rearrangement joins TRBV27 to TRBJ2-2; 8 bases are a match to TRBD2. The CDR3 totals 17 residues. J was trimmed by 4 bases and V by 3 bases; bases with no gene match: 10. The germline gives CDR1 MNHEY, CDR2 SMNVEV (reference sequence). CDR3 DNA sequence: TGTGCCAGCAGTTTCTCCCCGGGAGGGCCGGGCACCGGGGAGCTGTTTTTT. It translates to CASSFSPGGPGTGELFF.

The chain is built from TRBV7-2 and TRBJ1-5; 9 nucleotides align to TRBD1. Germline CDR1 is SGHTA and CDR2 is FQGNSA. With V trimmed by 5 bases and J by 2 bases, 7 bases remained unmatched. This CDR3 region has 16 residues. CDR3 DNA sequence: TGTGCCAGCAGCCTGGGACAGGGCGGTCGCAATCAGCCCCAGCATTTT. Translating gives CASSLGQGGRNQPQHF.

The chain carries TRBV9 and TRBJ1-2; no reliable D call. Trimming took 0 bases from V and 1 from J, leaving 10 bases between them. The CDR3 length is 15 residues. Germline values: CDR1 SGDLS, CDR2 YYNGEE. In DNA, the CDR3 is TGTGCCAGCAGCGTAGGCGGCAGGTATAACTATGGCTACACCTTC. Amino acids: CASSVGGRYNYGYTF.

This clone was seen just once. This specimen includes other DNA sequences encoding the same CDR3. The rearrangement joins TRBV5-1 to TRBJ2-1; 8 bases agree with TRBD1. This CDR3 region has 16 residues. Germline lookup yields CDR1 SGHRS and CDR2 YFSETQ. V was clipped by 4 bases and J by 0 bases; unmatched bases: 6. The CDR3: CASSLGQASSYNEQFF. The CDR3 DNA reads TGCGCCAGCAGCCTGGGACAGGCGAGCTCCTACAATGAGCAGTTCTTC.

Written as DNA, the CDR3 is TGTGCCAGCTCACCACTCCAGGGGGCGGATAGCAATCAGCCCCAGCATTTT. Protein: CASSPLQGADSNQPQHF. The rearrangement joins TRBV18 to TRBJ1-5; TRBD1 agrees at 8 bases. The CDR3 covers 17 residues. From germline, CDR1 is KGHSH and CDR2 LQKENI. V was clipped by 1 base and J by 0 bases; unmatched bases: 5. Using reference TRBV18 and TRBJ1-5 for the parts outside the CDR3, the full variable domain is NAGVMQNPRHLVRRRGQEARLRCSPMKGHSHVYWYRQLPEEGLKFMVYLQKENIIDESGMPKERFSAEFPKEGPSILRIQQVVRGDSAAYFCASSPLQGADSNQPQHFGDGTRLSIL.

V is TRBV5-4 and J is TRBJ2-3; either TRBD1 or TRBD2 may fit D (5 bases each). This CDR3 has 16 residues. Per the germline V gene, CDR1 is SGHNT and CDR2 is YYREEE (reference sequence). With 5 bases removed from V and 0 bases from J, the gap between germline ends came to 16 bases. As DNA, the CDR3 is TGTGCCAGCAGTTCCGGGGCTTACCTTAGCACAGATACGCAGTATTTT. Its translation is CASSSGAYLSTDTQYF.

The chain couples TRBV5-6 to TRBJ2-5; 7 bases are a match to TRBD2. V lost 4 bases, J lost 4 bases, and 4 bases stayed unmatched. CDR1 and CDR2 from the germline V gene are SGHDT and YYEEEE. The CDR3 loop spans 13 amino acids. The CDR3 region is CASSNGLVETQYF. CDR3 in DNA: TGTGCCAGCAGCAACGGACTAGTAGAGACCCAGTACTTC.

The chain combines TRBV7-9 with TRBJ1-1; TRBD1 matches at 8 bases. The CDR3 runs 13 residues. Germline V gene sequence: CDR1 SEHNR, CDR2 FQNEAQ (reference sequence). Germline trimming cut 1 base from V and 5 bases from J; bases unmatched to any gene: 0. The CDR3 coding sequence is TGTGCCAGCAGCTTAGGGACAGGGACTGAAGCTTTCTTT. This sequence encodes CASSLGTGTEAFF.